This T cell receptor beta chain was profiled in a study of Tregs in tolerant kidney transplant recipients. Sequenced by immunoSEQ multiplex PCR; TCRdb stores in-frame clones only, minus some. The sample has tens of thousands of clones, 80% to 90% seen once. The CDR3 extends over 14 amino acids. The germline V gene encodes CDR1 MDHEN and CDR2 SYDVKM. Trimming removed 1 base from V and 2 bases from J; junction bases left unmatched: 2. Sequences were derived from Tregs from blood, sampled before the transplant. The TCR was taken from a human donor who received a combined kidney and bone marrow transplant. The chain combines TRBV28 with TRBJ2-7, with 7 bases matching TRBD2. The chain's CDR3 is CASSLFRGAYEQYF. Here the CDR3 DNA reads TGTGCCAGCAGTTTATTCCGGGGGGCCTACGAGCAGTACTTC.